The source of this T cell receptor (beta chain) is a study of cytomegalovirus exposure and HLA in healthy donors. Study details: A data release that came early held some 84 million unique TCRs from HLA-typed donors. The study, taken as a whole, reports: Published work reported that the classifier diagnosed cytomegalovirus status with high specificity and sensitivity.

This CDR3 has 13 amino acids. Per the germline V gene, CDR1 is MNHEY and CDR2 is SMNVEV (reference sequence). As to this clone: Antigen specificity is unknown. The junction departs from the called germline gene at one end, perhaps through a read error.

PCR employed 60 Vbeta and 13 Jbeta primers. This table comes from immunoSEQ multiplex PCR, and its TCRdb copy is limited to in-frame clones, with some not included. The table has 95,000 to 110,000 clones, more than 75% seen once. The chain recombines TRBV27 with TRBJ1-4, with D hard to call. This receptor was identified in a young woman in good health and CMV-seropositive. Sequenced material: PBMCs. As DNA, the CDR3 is TGTGCCAGCAGCTTGACAACTCATGAAAAACTGTTTTTT. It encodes CASSLTTHEKLFF.